These 32 T cell receptor beta chains came from one sample sequenced in a study of shared clonotypes between healthy human individuals. Profiling relied on immunoSEQ multiplex PCR, and the TCRdb table lists in-frame clones only, not all of them. The sample gives 1.5 million to 2.5 million clones, approximately 94% of which show up once; more than 0.95% is in the top ten. Naive CD8 cells lacked CD45RO and underwent positive selection for CCR7, leaving out terminally differentiated effector memory CD45RA+ cells. Input material: naive CD8+ T cells sorted from blood. The receptors shown here come from a man aged 18 to 30 in good health.

This chain joins TRBV4-1 and TRBJ1-6; possibly TRBD1 for D (5 bases). Per germline, CDR1 MGHRA and CDR2 YSYEKL. The V end was cut by 2 bases, the J end by 9 bases, with 8 bases between. This CDR3 is built from 13 residues. The CDR3 DNA reads as TGCGCCAGCAGCCAACAGGGTTCTTCACCCCTCCACTTT. Translated: CASSQQGSSPLHF.

This clone was detected once. The J gene is TRBJ2-5, the V gene TRBV4-1; weak D call: TRBD1 (6 bases). The V end lost 0 bases, the J end lost 2 bases, and 13 bases lay between the germline ends. The length of the CDR3 is 16 residues. CDR1 and CDR2 from the germline V gene are MGHRA and YSYEKL. CDR3 region: CASSQDLGRGQETQYF. CDR3 coding DNA: TGCGCCAGCAGCCAAGATCTGGGCAGGGGACAAGAGACCCAGTACTTC.

This clone appeared once. This rearrangement joins TRBV27 to TRBJ2-7; TRBD2 agrees at 7 bases. V was pared by 5 bases and J by 6 bases, with 10 bases of the junction left unmatched. Germline CDR1 reads MNHEY; CDR2 reads SMNVEV (reference sequence). The CDR3 totals 14 residues. CDR3 sequence (DNA): TGTGCCAGCAGTCCAATAATGACTAGCTCCGAGCAGTACTTC. Amino acids: CASSPIMTSSEQYF.

J is TRBJ2-7 and V is TRBV7-8; TRBD2 matches at 8 bases. The CDR3 runs 14 residues. The trim removed 1 base at V and 3 bases at J, leaving 2 bases unmatched. Germline V CDR1 and CDR2: SGHVS, FQNEAQ. The CDR3 loop is CASSLEAGDYEQYF. For the CDR3, the DNA is TGTGCCAGCAGCTTAGAAGCGGGAGACTACGAGCAGTACTTC.

This clone appeared once. The J gene is TRBJ2-4, the V gene TRBV7-9, with a possible D match to TRBD1 (8 bases). V dropped 5 bases and J dropped 2 bases, with 16 bases sitting between them. Per germline, CDR1 SEHNR and CDR2 FQNEAQ (reference sequence). The CDR3 spans 16 residues. The CDR3 DNA follows: TGTGCCAGCAGCGAGACAGGGGAGGGGTCCAAAAACATTCAGTACTTC. It encodes CASSETGEGSKNIQYF.

Concerning this clone: Within the sample, other DNA sequences also encode this same CDR3. This sequence joins TRBV18 and TRBJ2-5; D uncertain. V was clipped by 6 bases and J by 5 bases, with 4 bases between them. Germline lookup yields CDR1 KGHSH and CDR2 LQKENI. The CDR3 totals 10 residues. CDR3 residues: CASSGETQYF. CDR3 DNA: TGTGCCAGCTCCGGGGAGACCCAGTACTTC.

This clone was observed a few times. The junction departs from the called germline gene at one end, perhaps through a read error. The chain joins TRBV7-9 to TRBJ2-4, with D possibly being TRBD1 (6 bases). Germline V lookup: CDR1 SEHNR, CDR2 FQNEAQ (reference sequence). The CDR3 is 12 residues long. The CDR3 loop is CASSLGSGAIDF. Here the CDR3 DNA reads TGTGCCAGCAGCTTAGGATCAGGGGCAATAGACTTC.

On this clone itself: Other DNA sequences in this sample translate to the same CDR3. The V call is TRBV4-3, the J call TRBJ2-7; D gene uncertain. This CDR3 spans 13 amino acids. Germline V lookup: CDR1 LGHNA, CDR2 YSLEER. V was trimmed by 4 bases and J by 4 bases, leaving 11 bases between them. The CDR3 nucleotides read TGCGCCAGCAGCCCCGGCCTCGGTTACGAGCAGTACTTC. Translating it yields CASSPGLGYEQYF.

The gene calls are TRBV4-2 and TRBJ2-7, with 9 bases fitting TRBD2. The V segment lost 3 bases and the J segment 3 bases; nucleotides outside the gene matches: 3. The CDR3 runs 14 residues. Germline CDR1 LGHNA, CDR2 YNFKEQ. CDR3 loop: CASSQRGGLYEQYF. Here the CDR3 DNA reads TGTGCCAGCAGCCAGCGGGGGGGCCTCTACGAGCAGTACTTC.

This chain links TRBV9 with TRBJ2-3, with D hard to call. This CDR3 spans 13 amino acids. Trimming stripped 0 bases from V and 5 bases from J, with 7 bases between. Germline V gene data show CDR1 as SGDLS and CDR2 as YYNGEE. The CDR3: CASSVVTGDTQYF. The CDR3 coding sequence is TGTGCCAGCAGCGTAGTAACTGGAGATACGCAGTATTTT.

This chain uses TRBV4-3 with TRBJ2-1, with 10 positions matching TRBD2. The CDR3 length is 17 residues. V was clipped by 1 base and J by 0 bases; unmatched bases: 3. Germline CDR1 reads LGHNA; CDR2 reads YSLEER. The CDR3 DNA is TGCGCCAGCAGCCAAGGGTCTAGCGGGAGCTCCTACAATGAGCAGTTCTTC. The encoded protein is CASSQGSSGSSYNEQFF.

This chain links TRBV14 with TRBJ2-3, with D unresolved. The CDR3 has 15 amino acids. The germline V and J ends were trimmed by 5 bases and 4 bases, with 16 bases remaining between them. Germline-derived CDR1 and CDR2 are SGHDN and FVKESK. The CDR3 bases are TGTGCCAGCAGCGGGCCCGTTGTCCTTCCAGATACGCAGTATTTT. Its protein product is CASSGPVVLPDTQYF.

Concerning this clone itself: Within the sample, other DNA sequences also encode this same CDR3. This chain connects TRBV30 to TRBJ2-3; D ambiguous. CDR1 GTSNPN and CDR2 SVGIG come from the germline V gene (reference sequence). Trimming pared 4 bases from V and 1 base from J, leaving 9 bases between. The CDR3 has 13 residues. CDR3 sequence reads: CAWTGLGTDTQYF. The CDR3 nucleotides read TGTGCCTGGACCGGATTGGGCACAGATACGCAGTATTTT.

The chain recombines TRBV5-6 with TRBJ1-3; TRBD1 is a possible D gene (5 bases). Germline V gene data show CDR1 as SGHDT and CDR2 as YYEEEE. The CDR3 is 13 amino acids. V lost 0 bases and J 8 bases, leaving 9 bases between the germline ends. The CDR3, as DNA: TGTGCCAGCAGCTTGGAAGGGGCGGACACCATATATTTT. This gives the protein CASSLEGADTIYF.

This chain links TRBV9 with TRBJ2-5, with TRBD2 matching over 13 bases. The trim removed 2 bases at V and 1 base at J, leaving 5 bases unmatched. This CDR3 region has 17 residues. The germline V gene has CDR1 SGDLS and CDR2 YYNGEE. The CDR3 DNA is TGTGCCAGCAGCGTGGGGACTAGCGGGGCCGCCCAAGAGACCCAGTACTTC. Residues: CASSVGTSGAAQETQYF. The entire variable domain, with the rest obtained from reference TRBV9 and TRBJ2-5, is as follows: DSGVTQTPKHLITATGQRVTLRCSPRSGDLSVYWYQQSLDQGLQFLIQYYNGEERAKGNILERFSAQQFPDLHSELNLSSLELGDSALYFCASSVGTSGAAQETQYFGPGTRLLVL.

With regard to this clone: The identical CDR3 is also encoded by other nucleotide sequences in the sample. The V and J genes are TRBV5-6 and TRBJ1-1; 10 bases align to TRBD1. The V gene end was trimmed by 3 bases and the J gene end by 3 bases; junction bases not matched to a gene: 2. The germline V gene encodes CDR1 SGHDT and CDR2 YYEEEE. CDR3 length: 14 residues. This chain's CDR3 is CASSWGTGDTEAFF. In nucleotides, the CDR3 is TGTGCCAGCAGCTGGGGGACAGGGGACACTGAAGCTTTCTTT.

The chain is built from TRBV7-9 and TRBJ1-1; 10 bases match TRBD1. The germline V gene has CDR1 SEHNR and CDR2 FQNEAQ (reference sequence). Trimming at V came to 5 bases and at J to 6 bases, leaving 6 bases not matched to a gene. This CDR3 has 14 amino acids. CDR3 bases: TGTGCCAGCAGCCCCGGGACAGGGGTTTCTGAAGCTTTCTTT. Encoded protein: CASSPGTGVSEAFF.

This chain links TRBV9 with TRBJ2-7; D is ambiguous. This CDR3 region has 16 residues. V lost 4 bases and J lost 0, with 17 bases in between. CDR1 and CDR2 from the germline V gene are SGDLS and YYNGEE. The CDR3: CASSPSAVASSYEQYF. CDR3 coding DNA: TGTGCCAGCAGCCCCTCGGCCGTCGCTAGCTCCTACGAGCAGTACTTC. The whole variable domain, filled in from reference TRBV9 and TRBJ2-7, reads DSGVTQTPKHLITATGQRVTLRCSPRSGDLSVYWYQQSLDQGLQFLIQYYNGEERAKGNILERFSAQQFPDLHSELNLSSLELGDSALYFCASSPSAVASSYEQYFGPGTRLTVT.

This rearrangement joins TRBV7-3 to TRBJ2-7; tentative D call: TRBD1 (5 bases). The germline V and J ends were trimmed by 1 base and 2 bases, with 9 bases remaining between them. Germline values: CDR1 SGHTA, CDR2 FQGTGA. The CDR3 runs to 14 residues. The CDR3 reads CASSLMRTTYEQYF. CDR3 sequence (DNA): TGTGCCAGCAGCTTAATGCGGACAACCTACGAGCAGTACTTC.

The chain combines TRBV4-3 with TRBJ2-1; TRBD2 is a possible D gene (6 bases). The ends were cut back, 3 bases at V and 0 bases at J, with 15 bases in the middle. Germline CDR1 LGHNA, CDR2 YSLEER. The length of the CDR3 is 17 residues. The CDR3 loop reads CASSHTLAASSYNEQFF. CDR3 coding DNA: TGCGCCAGCAGCCATACCTTAGCGGCAAGCTCCTACAATGAGCAGTTCTTC.

The rearrangement joins TRBV14 to TRBJ2-5, with D possibly TRBD2 on 6 matching bases. The CDR3 contains 17 residues. V lost 0 bases to trimming and J lost 1 base, with 15 bases between them. The V gene's germline CDR1 is SGHDN and CDR2 FVKESK. This CDR3 is CASSQDRRDGSQETQYF. DNA of the CDR3: TGTGCCAGCAGCCAAGACAGGCGGGACGGCTCCCAAGAGACCCAGTACTTC. The entire variable domain, with the rest obtained from reference TRBV14 and TRBJ2-5, is as follows: EAGVTQFPSHSVIEKGQTVTLRCDPISGHDNLYWYRRVMGKEIKFLLHFVKESKQDESGMPNNRFLAERTGGTYSTLKVQPAELEDSGVYFCASSQDRRDGSQETQYFGPGTRLLVL.

This chain connects TRBV4-1 to TRBJ2-3, with 12 bases identical to TRBD2. The V gene's germline CDR1 is MGHRA and CDR2 YSYEKL. The CDR3 is 17 amino acids. The V gene end was trimmed by 1 base and the J gene end by 4 bases; junction bases not matched to a gene: 6. CDR3 nucleotide sequence: TGCGCCAGCAGCCAAGCGGCTAGCGGGAGGGCCGCAGATACGCAGTATTTT. It is translated as CASSQAASGRAADTQYF.

This chain connects TRBV5-6 to TRBJ1-2, with 7 bases that match TRBD1. The CDR3 has 17 amino acids. J lost 4 bases, V lost 0 bases, and 12 bases had no gene match. The germline V gene has CDR1 SGHDT and CDR2 YYEEEE. CDR3 nucleotides: TGTGCCAGCAGCTTGGCCGGGGACAGCCAGTCTCTCTATGGCTACACCTTC. Its protein product is CASSLAGDSQSLYGYTF.

CDR3 DNA sequence: TGTGCCAGCAGTTTAGGGGCGGAGGACTATGGCTACACCTTC. Translated, it gives CASSLGAEDYGYTF. The gene calls are TRBV6-6 and TRBJ1-2; D is perhaps TRBD1 (5 bases). The V end was cut by 4 bases, the J end by 3 bases, with 12 bases between. The CDR3 totals 14 residues. From germline, CDR1 is MNHNY and CDR2 SVGAGI (reference sequence).

V is TRBV6-5 and J is TRBJ1-6; D ambiguous. CDR3 length: 13 amino acids. The V gene's germline CDR1 is MNHEY and CDR2 SVGAGI. Trimming took off 7 bases at V and 0 bases at J, with 4 bases between the two ends. The CDR3 here is CASMGSYNSPLHF. In DNA form, the CDR3 reads TGTGCCAGCATGGGCTCCTATAATTCACCCCTCCACTTT.

The genes are TRBV2 and TRBJ1-5; the D is unclear. V was shortened by 2 bases and J by 7 bases, with 12 bases between the two germline ends. The CDR3 contains 14 residues. Germline V gene lookup returns CDR1 SNHLY and CDR2 FYNNEI. The CDR3 DNA sequence: TGTGCCAGCAGTGAAATCGTCGATAACCAGCCCCAGCATTTT. It yields the protein CASSEIVDNQPQHF.

The gene calls are TRBV30 and TRBJ1-3; D remains ambiguous. Trimming stripped 0 bases from V and 0 bases from J, with 9 bases between. Germline CDR1 reads GTSNPN; CDR2 reads SVGIG (reference sequence). The CDR3 loop spans 15 amino acids. The CDR3 spells CAWSVGSSSGNTIYF. The DNA of the CDR3 is TGTGCCTGGAGTGTAGGGTCCTCCTCTGGAAACACCATATATTTT.

The rearrangement uses TRBV6-5 and TRBJ2-2, with D unresolved. Per germline, CDR1 MNHEY and CDR2 SVGAGI. The CDR3 covers 12 residues. V lost 3 bases, J lost 7 bases, and 6 bases lay in between. Here the CDR3 DNA reads TGTGCCAGCAGTTATGTTGACGGGGAGCTGTTTTTT. This gives the protein CASSYVDGELFF.

The chain uses TRBV5-6 and TRBJ2-7, with D perhaps matching TRBD1 (5 bases). The V gene lost 1 base and the J gene lost 3 bases, with 8 bases spanning the gap. The CDR3 sequence is 13 residues long. Germline V lookup: CDR1 SGHDT, CDR2 YYEEEE. The CDR3: CASSLRRDYEQYF. The CDR3 nucleotides read TGTGCCAGCAGCTTGCGCAGGGACTACGAGCAGTACTTC.

To note about this clone: Distinct nucleotide sequences in the sample also encode this CDR3. The V and J genes are TRBV4-3 and TRBJ2-1; unclear D gene. Trimming removed 4 bases at V and 0 bases at J, with 10 bases between. This CDR3 region has 15 residues. Germline CDR1 and CDR2: LGHNA and YSLEER. CDR3 residues: CASSPSRSSYNEQFF. For the CDR3, the DNA is TGCGCCAGCAGCCCATCTAGGAGCTCCTACAATGAGCAGTTCTTC.

The chain recombines TRBV11-2 with TRBJ2-7; D remains ambiguous. The CDR3 length is 15 residues. V was shortened by 0 bases and J by 3 bases, with 12 bases between the two germline ends. CDR1 and CDR2 (germline): SGHAT, FQNNGV. The CDR3, as DNA: TGTGCCAGCAGCTTAGATCCCCCCGCCGACTACGAGCAGTACTTC. Translation: CASSLDPPADYEQYF. The variable domain in full, with the rest retrieved from reference TRBV11-2 and TRBJ2-7, is EAGVAQSPRYKIIEKRQSVAFWCNPISGHATLYWYQQILGQGPKLLIQFQNNGVVDDSQLPKDRFSAERLKGVDSTLKIQPAKLEDSAVYLCASSLDPPADYEQYFGPGTRLTVT.

The chain couples TRBV6-5 to TRBJ2-7, with D perhaps matching TRBD1 (5 bases). The CDR3 has 14 amino acids. The ends were cut back, 5 bases at V and 2 bases at J, with 13 bases in the middle. CDR1 is MNHEY and CDR2 is SVGAGI in the germline V gene. CDR3 amino acids: CASSPSDRPYEQYF. The CDR3 DNA reads as TGTGCCAGCAGTCCTTCCGACAGACCCTACGAGCAGTACTTC.